The subject of this entry is one T cell receptor (beta chain). Antigen unknown. One end of the junction fails to match germline, which may point to a read error. These data originate in a study of T cells in Graves' hyperthyroidism and ophthalmopathy. Study at large: Before any treatment, at initial diagnosis, peripheral blood was collected. Findings and caveats of the study: Also found in blood were most expanded thyroid clonotypes above 0.001.

TCR beta CDR3 region amplification was performed from RNA transcripts. The HTBI set primed first-round TCR CDR3 RT-PCR. A single record per CDR3 protein comes from TCRdb applying MiXCR to the multiplex PCR reads. The sample shows 300,000 to 500,000 distinct CDR3 sequences, around 15% of them seen only once. This CDR3 has 16 residues. Germline values: CDR1 MNHNS, CDR2 SASEGT. This sample holds PBMCs from about 9.3 ml fresh peripheral blood. Sequencing was carried out using blood. The origin of this receptor is a man aged 50 to 59 with Graves' ophthalmopathy. This chain uses TRBV6-1 with TRBJ2-7; D possibly corresponds to TRBD2 (5 bases). For the CDR3, the DNA is TGTGCCAGCAGAAAATCTCTCCGCGGGCCACCCTACGAGCGGTACTTC. This gives the protein CASRKSLRGPPYERYF.